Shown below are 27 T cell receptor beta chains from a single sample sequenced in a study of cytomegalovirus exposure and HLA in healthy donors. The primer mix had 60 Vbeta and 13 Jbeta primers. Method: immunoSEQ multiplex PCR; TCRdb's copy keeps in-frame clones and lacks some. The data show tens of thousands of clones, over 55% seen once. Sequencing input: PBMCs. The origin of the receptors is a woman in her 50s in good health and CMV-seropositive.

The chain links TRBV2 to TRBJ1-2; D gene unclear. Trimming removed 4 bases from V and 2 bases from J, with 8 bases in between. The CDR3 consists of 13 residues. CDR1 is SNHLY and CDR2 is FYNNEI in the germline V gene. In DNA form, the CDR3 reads TGTGCCAGCAGTGCCCAGAAGAACTATGGCTACACCTTC. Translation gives CASSAQKNYGYTF.

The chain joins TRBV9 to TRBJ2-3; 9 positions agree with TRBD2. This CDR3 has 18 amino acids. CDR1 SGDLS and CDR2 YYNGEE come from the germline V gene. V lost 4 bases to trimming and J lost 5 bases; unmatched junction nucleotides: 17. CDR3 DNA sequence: TGTGCCAGCAGCTCTCGCAGAAGTGGTAGCGGGGGTGTAGATACGCAGTATTTT. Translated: CASSSRRSGSGGVDTQYF.

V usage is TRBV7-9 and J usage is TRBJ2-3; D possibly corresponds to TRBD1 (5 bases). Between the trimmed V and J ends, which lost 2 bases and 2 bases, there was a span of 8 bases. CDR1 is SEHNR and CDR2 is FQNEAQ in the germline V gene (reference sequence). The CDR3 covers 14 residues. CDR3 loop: CASSLYRPTDTQYF. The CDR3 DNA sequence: TGTGCCAGCAGCTTATACAGGCCCACAGATACGCAGTATTTT.

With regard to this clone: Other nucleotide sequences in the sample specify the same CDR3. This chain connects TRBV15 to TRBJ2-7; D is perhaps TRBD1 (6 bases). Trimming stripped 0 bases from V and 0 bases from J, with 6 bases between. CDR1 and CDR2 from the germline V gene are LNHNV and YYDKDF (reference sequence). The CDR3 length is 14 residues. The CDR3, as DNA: TGTGCCACCAGCAGAGACAGGGGCTCCTACGAGCAGTACTTC. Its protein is CATSRDRGSYEQYF. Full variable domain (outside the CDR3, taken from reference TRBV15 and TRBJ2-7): DAMVIQNPRYQVTQFGKPVTLSCSQTLNHNVMYWYQQKSSQAPKLLFHYYDKDFNNEADTPDNFQSRRPNTSFCFLDIRSPGLGDTAMYLCATSRDRGSYEQYFGPGTRLTVT.

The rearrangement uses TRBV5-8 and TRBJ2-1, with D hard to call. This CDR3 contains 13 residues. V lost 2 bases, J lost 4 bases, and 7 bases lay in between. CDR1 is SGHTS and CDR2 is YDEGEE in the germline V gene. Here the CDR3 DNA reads TGTGCCAGCAGCTTCCTAGTTTACAATGAGCAGTTCTTC. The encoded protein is CASSFLVYNEQFF.

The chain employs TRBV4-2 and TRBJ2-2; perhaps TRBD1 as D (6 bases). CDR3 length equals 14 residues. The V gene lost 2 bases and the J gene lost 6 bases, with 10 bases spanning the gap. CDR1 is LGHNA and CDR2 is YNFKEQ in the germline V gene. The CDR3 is CASSQIRGAGELFF. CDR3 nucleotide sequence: TGTGCCAGCAGCCAAATCAGGGGAGCCGGGGAGCTGTTTTTT.

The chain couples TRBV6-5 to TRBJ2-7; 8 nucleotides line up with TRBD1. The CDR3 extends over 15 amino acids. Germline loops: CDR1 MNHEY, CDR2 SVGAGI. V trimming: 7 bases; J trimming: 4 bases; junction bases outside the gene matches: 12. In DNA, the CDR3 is TGTGCCAGCACTAGACAGGGGCAATGGGGGTACGAGCAGTACTTC. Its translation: CASTRQGQWGYEQYF.

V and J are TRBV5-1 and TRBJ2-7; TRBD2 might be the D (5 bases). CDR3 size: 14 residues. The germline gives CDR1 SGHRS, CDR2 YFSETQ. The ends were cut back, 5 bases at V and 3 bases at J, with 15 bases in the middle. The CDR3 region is CASSSSGRDYEQYF. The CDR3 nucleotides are TGCGCCAGCAGTTCCAGCGGAAGAGACTACGAGCAGTACTTC.

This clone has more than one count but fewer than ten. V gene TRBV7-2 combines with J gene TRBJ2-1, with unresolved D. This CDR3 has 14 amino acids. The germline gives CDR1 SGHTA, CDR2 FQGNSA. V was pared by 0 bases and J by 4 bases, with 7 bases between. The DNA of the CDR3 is TGTGCCAGCAGCTTAGCGCAGTCTTACAATGAGCAGTTCTTC. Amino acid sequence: CASSLAQSYNEQFF.

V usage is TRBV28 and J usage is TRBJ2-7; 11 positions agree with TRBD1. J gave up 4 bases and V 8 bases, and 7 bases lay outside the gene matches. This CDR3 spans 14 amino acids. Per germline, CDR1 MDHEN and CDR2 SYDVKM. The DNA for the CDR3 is TGTGCCAGCGGGTCGGGACAGGGGGTTTACGAGCAGTACTTC. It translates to CASGSGQGVYEQYF.

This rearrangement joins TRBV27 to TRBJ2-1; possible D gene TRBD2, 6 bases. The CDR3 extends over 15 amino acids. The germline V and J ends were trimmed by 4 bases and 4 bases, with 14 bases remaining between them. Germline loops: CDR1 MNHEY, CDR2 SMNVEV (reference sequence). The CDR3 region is CASSWDSGGYNEQFF. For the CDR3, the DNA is TGTGCCAGCAGTTGGGACTCCGGGGGATACAATGAGCAGTTCTTC.

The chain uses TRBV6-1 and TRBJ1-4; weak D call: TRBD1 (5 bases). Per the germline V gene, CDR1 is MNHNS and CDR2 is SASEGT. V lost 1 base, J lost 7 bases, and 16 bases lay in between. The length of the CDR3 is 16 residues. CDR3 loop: CASSEGFGAGFEKLFF. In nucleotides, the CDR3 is TGTGCCAGCAGTGAAGGTTTTGGGGCAGGGTTTGAAAAACTGTTTTTT.

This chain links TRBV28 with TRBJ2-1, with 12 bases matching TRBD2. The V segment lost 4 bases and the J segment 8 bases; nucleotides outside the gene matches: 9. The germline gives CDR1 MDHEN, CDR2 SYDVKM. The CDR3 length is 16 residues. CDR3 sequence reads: CASSSTPSGGVHEQFF. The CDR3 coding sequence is TGTGCCAGCAGTTCAACACCTAGCGGGGGGGTTCATGAGCAGTTCTTC.

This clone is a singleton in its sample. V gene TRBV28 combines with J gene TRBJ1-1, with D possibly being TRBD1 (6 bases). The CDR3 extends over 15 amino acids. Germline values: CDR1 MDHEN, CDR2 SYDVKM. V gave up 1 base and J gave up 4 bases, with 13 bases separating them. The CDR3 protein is CASSLSRGRPTEAFF. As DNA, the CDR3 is TGTGCCAGCAGTTTATCCAGGGGCCGGCCCACTGAAGCTTTCTTT.

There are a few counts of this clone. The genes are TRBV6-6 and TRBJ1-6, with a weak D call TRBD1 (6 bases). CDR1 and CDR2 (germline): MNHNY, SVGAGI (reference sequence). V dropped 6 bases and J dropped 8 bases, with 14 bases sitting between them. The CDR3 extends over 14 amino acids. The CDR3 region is CASSPQGNDSPLHF. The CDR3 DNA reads TGTGCCAGCAGCCCACAGGGCAATGATTCACCCCTCCACTTT.

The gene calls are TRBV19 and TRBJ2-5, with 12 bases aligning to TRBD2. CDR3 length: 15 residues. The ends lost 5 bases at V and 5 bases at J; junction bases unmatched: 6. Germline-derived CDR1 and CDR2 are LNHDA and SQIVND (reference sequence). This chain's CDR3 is CASSPRTSGVETQYF. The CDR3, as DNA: TGTGCCAGTAGTCCAAGGACTAGCGGGGTGGAGACCCAGTACTTC.

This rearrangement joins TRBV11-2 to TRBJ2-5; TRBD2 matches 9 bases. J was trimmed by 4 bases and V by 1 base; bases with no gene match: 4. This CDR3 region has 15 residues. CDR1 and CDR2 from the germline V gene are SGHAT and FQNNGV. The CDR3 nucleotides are TGTGCCAGCAGCTTAGGGCCTAGCGGGGTAGAGACCCAGTACTTC. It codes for CASSLGPSGVETQYF.

The CDR3 DNA follows: TGTGCCAGCAGCTTAGGGGGGGACAGGATGAACACTGAAGCTTTCTTT. Amino acids: CASSLGGDRMNTEAFF. The chain recombines TRBV7-2 with TRBJ1-1, with 8 bases aligning to TRBD1. The CDR3 sequence is 16 residues long. Germline-derived CDR1 and CDR2 are SGHTA and FQGNSA. With V trimmed by 1 base and J by 0 bases, 4 bases remained unmatched.

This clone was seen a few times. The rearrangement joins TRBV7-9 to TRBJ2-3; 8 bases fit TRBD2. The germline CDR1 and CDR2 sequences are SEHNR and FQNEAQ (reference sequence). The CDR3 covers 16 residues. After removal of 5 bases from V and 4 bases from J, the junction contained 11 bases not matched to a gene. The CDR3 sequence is CASSDGRLATPDTQYF. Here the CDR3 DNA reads TGTGCCAGCAGCGACGGGAGACTAGCGACGCCAGATACGCAGTATTTT. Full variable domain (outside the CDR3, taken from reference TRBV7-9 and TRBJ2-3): DTGVSQNPRHKITKRGQNVTFRCDPISEHNRLYWYRQTLGQGPEFLTYFQNEAQLEKSRLLSDRFSAERPKGSFSTLEIQRTEQGDSAMYLCASSDGRLATPDTQYFGPGTRLTVL.

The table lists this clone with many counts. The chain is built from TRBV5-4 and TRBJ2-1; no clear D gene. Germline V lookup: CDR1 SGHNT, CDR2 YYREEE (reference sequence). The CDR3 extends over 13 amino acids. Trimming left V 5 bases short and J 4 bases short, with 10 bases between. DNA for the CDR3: TGTGCCAGCAGTTTGACTCCTTACAATGAGCAGTTCTTC. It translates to CASSLTPYNEQFF.

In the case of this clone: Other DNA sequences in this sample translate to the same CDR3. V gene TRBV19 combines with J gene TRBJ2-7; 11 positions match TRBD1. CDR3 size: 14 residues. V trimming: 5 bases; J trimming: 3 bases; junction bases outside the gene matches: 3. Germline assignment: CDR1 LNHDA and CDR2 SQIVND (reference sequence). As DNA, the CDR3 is TGTGCCAGTAGTCCGGGGACAGGGGGCTACGAGCAGTACTTC. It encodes CASSPGTGGYEQYF.

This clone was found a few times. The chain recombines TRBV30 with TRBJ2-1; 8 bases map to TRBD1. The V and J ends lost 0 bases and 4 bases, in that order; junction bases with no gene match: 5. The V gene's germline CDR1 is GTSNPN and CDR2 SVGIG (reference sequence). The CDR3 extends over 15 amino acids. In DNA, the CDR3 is TGTGCCTGGAGTGTAACAGGGGGACCTTACAATGAGCAGTTCTTC. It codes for CAWSVTGGPYNEQFF.

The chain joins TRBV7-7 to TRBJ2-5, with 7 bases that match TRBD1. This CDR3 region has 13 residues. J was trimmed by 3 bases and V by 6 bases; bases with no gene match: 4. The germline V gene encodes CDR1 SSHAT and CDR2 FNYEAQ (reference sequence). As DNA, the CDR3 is TGTGCCAGCAGTCGAGACAGGGAAGAGACCCAGTACTTC. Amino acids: CASSRDREETQYF.

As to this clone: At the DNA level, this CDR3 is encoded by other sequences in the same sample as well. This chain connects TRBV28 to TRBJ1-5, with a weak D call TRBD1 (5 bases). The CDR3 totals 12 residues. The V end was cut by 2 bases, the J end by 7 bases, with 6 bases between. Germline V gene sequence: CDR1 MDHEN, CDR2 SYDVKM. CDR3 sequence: CASSLRGQPQHF. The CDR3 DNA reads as TGTGCCAGCAGTTTAAGGGGACAGCCCCAGCATTTT.

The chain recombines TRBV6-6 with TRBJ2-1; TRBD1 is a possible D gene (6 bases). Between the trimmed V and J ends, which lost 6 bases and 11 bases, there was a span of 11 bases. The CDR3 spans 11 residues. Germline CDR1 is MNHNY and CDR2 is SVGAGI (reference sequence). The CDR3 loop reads CASSLGGQQFF. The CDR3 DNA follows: TGTGCCAGCAGCCTAGGGGGACAGCAGTTCTTC.

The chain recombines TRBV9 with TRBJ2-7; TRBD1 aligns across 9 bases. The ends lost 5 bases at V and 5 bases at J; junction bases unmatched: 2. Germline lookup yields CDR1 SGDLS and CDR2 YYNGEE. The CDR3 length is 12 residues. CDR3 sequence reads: CASSRDRDEQYF. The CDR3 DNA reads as TGTGCCAGCAGTAGGGACAGGGACGAGCAGTACTTC.

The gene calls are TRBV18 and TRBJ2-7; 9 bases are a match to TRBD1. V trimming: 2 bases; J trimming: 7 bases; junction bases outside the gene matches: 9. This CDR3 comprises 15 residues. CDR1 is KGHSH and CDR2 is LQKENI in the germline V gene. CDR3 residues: CASSPTGTGKGEQYF. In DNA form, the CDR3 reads TGTGCCAGCTCACCAACCGGGACAGGGAAGGGGGAGCAGTACTTC.